Described below is a single T cell receptor beta chain sequence and its context. Its antigen has not been determined. No much larger clonotype is one base removed from it; base qualities were not supplied. The sample belongs to a study of cytomegalovirus exposure and HLA in healthy donors (dated by TCRdb to about 2017). In terms of the full investigation: According to a later analysis, one platform produced both the approximately 110 validation repertoires and the 550 to 800 repertoires of the first cohort. The study aimed to test whether signatures of past pathogen exposure could be identified by cataloging public T cell receptors. Besides the first cohort of some 670 subjects, a separate validation cohort made up of roughly 120 different subjects was used. To predict cytomegalovirus infection status, the study brought together high-throughput TCR immunosequencing, statistical association of individual TCRs with disease status, and machine learning.

Donors formed part of the validation cohort, which comprised 120 subjects and was distinct from the first cohort of 690 or so subjects. The library was prepared using the immunoSEQ multiplex PCR assay. Turning to the authors' computational methods: A statistical classification framework was built to diagnose cytomegalovirus status from the catalog of TCR beta chain sequences. TCRdb holds this immuneACCESS table with in-frame rearrangements only. Some clones are missing; in checked studies, unresolved V genes explain under half, and the rest has no known cause. That table is the source of V, J and clone size, and D and trimming were worked out from the DNA. Across this sample there are about 250,000 clones, with 87% seen only once. The ten top clones hold 2.6% of the sample. Sequences SEHNR (CDR1) and FQNEAQ (CDR2) are obtained from the germline V gene (reference sequence). Germline trimming: 1 base from V, 7 bases from J; junction bases outside gene matches: 7. The CDR3 spans 15 residues, from the cysteine through the phenylalanine. The only DNA kept is the CDR3, 45 bases in frame from the first base.

Overall study outcomes, separate from this receptor: It was suggested by the authors that the approach could potentially be generalized to other disease states and immunological phenotypes. Across donors, most TCR sequences were observed very rarely, whereas some public TCRs were present in many individuals. A total of about 150 TCR beta chains were listed by the study as associated with cytomegalovirus. A later analysis had no HLA typing for the validation cohort, so co-occurrence there was scored across all 130 or so repertoires. In a later analysis, TCRs clustered in the first cohort were found to also tend to co-occur in the roughly 130 validation repertoires, with about 93% of cluster scores above 0. Cytomegalovirus status was reported to be diagnosed by the classifier with high specificity and sensitivity in both the original and validation cohorts. Three of the identified cytomegalovirus-associated TCR beta chains were confirmed in vitro to be specific for cytomegalovirus antigens.

Input material: PBMCs. This receptor was obtained from a man between 18 and 35 years old in good health and CMV-seronegative. The sequence links TRBV7-9 to TRBJ1-1; 9 bases in the middle match TRBD1. The CDR3 corresponds to CASSLGTGTGNEAFF. The DNA sequence follows: TGTGCCAGCAGCTTAGGGACCGGGACAGGGAATGAAGCTTTCTTT.